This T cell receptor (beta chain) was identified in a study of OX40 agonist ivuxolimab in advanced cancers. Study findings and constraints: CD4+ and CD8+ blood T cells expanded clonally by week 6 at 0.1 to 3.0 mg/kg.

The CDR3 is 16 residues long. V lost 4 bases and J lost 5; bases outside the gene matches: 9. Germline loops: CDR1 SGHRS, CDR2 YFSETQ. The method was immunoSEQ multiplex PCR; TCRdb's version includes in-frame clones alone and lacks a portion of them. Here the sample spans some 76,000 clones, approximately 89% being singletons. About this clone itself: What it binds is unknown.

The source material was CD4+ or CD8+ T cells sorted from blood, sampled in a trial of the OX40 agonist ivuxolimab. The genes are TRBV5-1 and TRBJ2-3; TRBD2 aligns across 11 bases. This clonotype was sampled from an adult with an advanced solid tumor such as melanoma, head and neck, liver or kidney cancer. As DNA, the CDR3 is TGCGCCAGCAGCCCAATAGCGGGGGGGCCAGGAGATACGCAGTATTTT. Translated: CASSPIAGGPGDTQYF.